The subject of this entry is one TCR beta chain. This clonotype was detected ten times or more. Which antigen it targets is not known. Base qualities are not provided; no much larger clone lies one nucleotide away. The data stem from a study of T cell repertoires in cytomegalovirus infection (dated by TCRdb to the late 2010s). Describing the broader study: Recently identified HLA-C-restricted CMV epitopes, whose presentation resists viral immunomodulation, were targeted by peptide stimulations together with well-studied HLA-B-restricted epitopes. Donor HLA type was relevant to the analysis, as public TCR beta signatures indicated carriage of CMV infection together with the matching HLA type.

What this sample's treatment or condition label stands for: in vitro stimulation with specific CMV peptide epitopes to enrich CMV-specific T cells. Summary of the overall study and its limitations: The ex vivo response was dominated by HLA-C-restricted CMV-specific TCR beta clonotypes, which also provided the single most frequent clonotype in two of eight donors. In both this cohort and an independent roughly 330-donor cohort, the cumulative frequency of public TCR beta family members distinguished carriers of CMV infection plus the relevant HLA type.

From the germline V gene, CDR1 is SGHTA and CDR2 is FQGNSA. V is cut by 7 bases and J by 1 base, and the space between the germline ends is 9 bases. Measured from the cysteine to the phenylalanine, the CDR3 is 13 residues long. The only DNA kept is the CDR3, 39 bases in frame from the first base. TCRdb names Illumina HiSeq 1500 as the instrument used. TCRdb handled the public reads itself, with Q25 trimming in fastp and clone calling in MiXCR, and kept productive beta chains. Merged by CDR3 protein, the rows form single entries marked with the most common genes and DNA. Present in this sample are about 310,000 distinct CDR3 sequences, 25% of which were seen just once. The ten top clones hold about an eighth of the sample.

The material sequenced was cultured PBMCs, taken from culture after CMV antigen stimulation. Recombination joined TRBV7-2 with TRBJ2-3; no D gene call is confident. The receptor's source is a human donor in good health (CMV status not recorded). Some clones in this sample may be carry-over from other donors' samples. Read as DNA, the sequence is TGTGCCAGCACCCTGTTCCGCACAGATACGCAGTATTTT. The encoded protein is CASTLFRTDTQYF.